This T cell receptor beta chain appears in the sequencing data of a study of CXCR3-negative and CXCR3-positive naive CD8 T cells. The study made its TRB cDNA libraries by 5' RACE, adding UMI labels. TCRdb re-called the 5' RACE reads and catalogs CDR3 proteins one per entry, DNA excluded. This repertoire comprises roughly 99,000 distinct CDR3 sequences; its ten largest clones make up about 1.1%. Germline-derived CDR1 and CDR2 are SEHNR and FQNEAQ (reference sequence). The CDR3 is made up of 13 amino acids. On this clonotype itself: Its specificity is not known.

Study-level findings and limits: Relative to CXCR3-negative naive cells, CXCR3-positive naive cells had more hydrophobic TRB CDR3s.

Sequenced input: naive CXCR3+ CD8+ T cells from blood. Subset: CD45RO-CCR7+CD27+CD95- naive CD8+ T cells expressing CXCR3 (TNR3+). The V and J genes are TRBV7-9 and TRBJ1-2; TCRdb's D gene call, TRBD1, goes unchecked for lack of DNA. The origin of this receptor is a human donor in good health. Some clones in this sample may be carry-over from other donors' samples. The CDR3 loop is CASSSSGVYGYTF.